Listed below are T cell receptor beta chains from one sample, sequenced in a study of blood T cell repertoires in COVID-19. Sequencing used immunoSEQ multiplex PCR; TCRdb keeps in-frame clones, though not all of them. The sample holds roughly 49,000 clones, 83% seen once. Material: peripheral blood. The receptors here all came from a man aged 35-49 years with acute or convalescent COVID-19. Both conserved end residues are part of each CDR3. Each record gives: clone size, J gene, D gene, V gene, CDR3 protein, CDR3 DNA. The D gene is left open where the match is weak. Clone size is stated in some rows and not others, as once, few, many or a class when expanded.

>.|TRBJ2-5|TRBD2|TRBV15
CATSGGTSRKTQYF
TGTGCCACCAGCGGGGGGACTAGTCGCAAGACCCAGTACTTC
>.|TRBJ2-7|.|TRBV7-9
CASSEGEGLGSDEQYF
TGTGCCAGCAGCGAAGGCGAGGGATTGGGTTCGGACGAGCAGTACTTC
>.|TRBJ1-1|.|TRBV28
CAILGRGVTEAFF
TGTGCCATCCTCGGACGGGGAGTCACTGAAGCTTTCTTT
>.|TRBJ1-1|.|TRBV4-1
CASSQWTLAGMVNTEAFF
TGCGCCAGCAGCCAATGGACACTCGCGGGAATGGTGAACACTGAAGCTTTCTTT
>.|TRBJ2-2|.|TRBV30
CAWKTYFADTGELFF
TGTGCCTGGAAGACATATTTCGCTGACACCGGGGAGCTGTTTTTT
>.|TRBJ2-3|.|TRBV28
CASSLGGATDTQYF
TGTGCCAGCAGTTTAGGGGGGGCCACAGATACGCAGTATTTT
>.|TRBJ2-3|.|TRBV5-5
CASSLQGTSFSTDTQYF
TGTGCCAGCAGCCTGCAGGGGACATCCTTTAGCACAGATACGCAGTATTTT
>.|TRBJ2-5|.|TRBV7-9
CASSRGQPKETQYF
TGTGCCAGCAGCCGCGGACAGCCAAAAGAGACCCAGTACTTC
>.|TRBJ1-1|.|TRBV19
CASRIKQQMNTEAFF
TGTGCCAGTAGGATAAAACAGCAGATGAACACTGAAGCTTTCTTT
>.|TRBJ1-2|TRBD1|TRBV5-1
CASSGDRGQTGYTF
TGCGCCAGCAGCGGGGACAGGGGGCAGACTGGCTACACCTTC
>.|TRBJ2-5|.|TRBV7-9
CASSRPGGVETQYF
TGTGCCAGCAGCAGACCGGGGGGCGTGGAGACCCAGTACTTC
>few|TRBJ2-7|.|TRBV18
CASSPFGQSSYEQYF
TGTGCCAGCTCACCTTTCGGACAGAGCTCCTACGAGCAGTACTTC
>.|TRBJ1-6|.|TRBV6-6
CASSPAREGSPLHF
TGTGCCAGCAGCCCGGCCAGGGAGGGCTCACCCCTCCACTTT
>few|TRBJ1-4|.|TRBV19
CASSLGPGKLFF
TGTGCCAGTAGTTTGGGGCCTGGAAAACTGTTTTTT
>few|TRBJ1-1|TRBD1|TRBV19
CASMGRGRNTEAFF
TGTGCCAGTATGGGCAGGGGGCGGAACACTGAAGCTTTCTTT
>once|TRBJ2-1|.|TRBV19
CASSAGMGEQFF
TGTGCCAGTAGTGCGGGCATGGGTGAGCAGTTCTTC
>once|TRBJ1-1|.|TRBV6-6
CASSRNWNTEAFF
TGTGCCAGCAGTCGTAATTGGAACACTGAAGCTTTCTTT
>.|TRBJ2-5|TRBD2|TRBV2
CASKSSGRAYGETQYF
TGTGCCAGCAAGTCGAGCGGGAGGGCCTACGGAGAGACCCAGTACTTC
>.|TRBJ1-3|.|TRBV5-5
CASSFDFASGNTIYF
TGTGCCAGCAGCTTCGACTTCGCCTCTGGAAACACCATATATTTT
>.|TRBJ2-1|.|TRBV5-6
CASSSGRRSPSSYNEQFF
TGTGCCAGCAGCTCTGGGAGGAGGTCTCCGAGCTCCTACAATGAGCAGTTCTTC
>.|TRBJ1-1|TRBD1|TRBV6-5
CASRTGTRGTEAFF
TGTGCCAGCAGAACCGGGACCAGGGGGACTGAAGCTTTCTTT
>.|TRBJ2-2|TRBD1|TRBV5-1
CASSLEAQGSGELFF
TGCGCCAGCAGCTTGGAAGCACAGGGGAGCGGGGAGCTGTTTTTT
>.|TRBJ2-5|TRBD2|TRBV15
CATSRLTSGRGEETQYF
TGTGCCACCAGCAGACTTACTAGCGGGAGGGGAGAAGAGACCCAGTACTTC
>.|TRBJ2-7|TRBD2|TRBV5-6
CASSPGGFYEQYF
TGTGCCAGCAGCCCCGGGGGGTTTTACGAGCAGTACTTC
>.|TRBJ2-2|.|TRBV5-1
CASSLIWGSTGELFF
TGCGCCAGCAGCTTGATCTGGGGCTCCACCGGGGAGCTGTTTTTT
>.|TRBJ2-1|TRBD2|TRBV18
CASSSGTSGVYNEQFF
TGTGCCAGCTCATCCGGGACTAGCGGGGTCTACAATGAGCAGTTCTTC
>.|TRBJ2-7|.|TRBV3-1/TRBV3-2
CASSQMREQYF
TGTGCCAGCAGCCAAATGCGCGAGCAGTACTTC
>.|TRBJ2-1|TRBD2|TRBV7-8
CASSFGGSSYNEQFF
TGTGCCAGCAGCTTTGGCGGGAGCTCCTACAATGAGCAGTTCTTC
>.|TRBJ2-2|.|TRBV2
CASREGDANTGELFF
TGTGCCAGCAGAGAGGGAGACGCGAACACCGGGGAGCTGTTTTTT
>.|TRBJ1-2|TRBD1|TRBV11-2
CASSQSSGGSGYTF
TGTGCCAGCAGCCAGTCATCAGGGGGCAGTGGCTACACCTTC
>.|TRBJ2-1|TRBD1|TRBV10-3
CAISVSGQNDEQFF
TGTGCCATCAGCGTCTCGGGACAGAACGATGAGCAGTTCTTC
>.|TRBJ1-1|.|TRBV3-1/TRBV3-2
CASSLGLGMNTEAFF
TGTGCCAGCAGCCTTGGACTGGGGATGAACACTGAAGCTTTCTTT
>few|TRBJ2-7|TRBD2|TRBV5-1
CASSPRLAGAYEQYF
TGCGCCAGCAGCCCAAGACTAGCGGGGGCTTACGAGCAGTACTTC
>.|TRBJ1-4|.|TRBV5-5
CASRGGRPTNEKLFF
TGTGCCAGCAGGGGGGGACGACCAACTAATGAAAAACTGTTTTTT
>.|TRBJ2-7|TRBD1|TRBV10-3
CATTTGLSSYEQYF
TGTGCCACCACGACAGGGTTAAGCTCCTACGAGCAGTACTTC
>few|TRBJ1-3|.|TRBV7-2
CASSPWTFGNTIYF
TGTGCCAGCAGCCCCTGGACATTTGGAAACACCATATATTTT
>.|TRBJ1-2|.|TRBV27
CASSFLDRGGSGYTF
TGTGCCAGCAGTTTCCTGGACAGAGGGGGATCGGGCTACACCTTC
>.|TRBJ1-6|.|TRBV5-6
CASSYLFAGYNSPLHF
TGTGCCAGCAGCTATCTGTTTGCGGGGTATAATTCACCCCTCCACTTT
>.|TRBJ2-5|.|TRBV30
CAWNRGEKETQYF
TGTGCCTGGAATCGCGGAGAGAAAGAGACCCAGTACTTC
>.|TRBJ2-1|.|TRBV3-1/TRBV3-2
CASSQESVSGIVNEQFF
TGTGCCAGCAGCCAAGAATCGGTCTCAGGGATTGTCAATGAGCAGTTCTTC
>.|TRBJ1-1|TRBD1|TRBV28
CASSEARGRTEAFF
TGTGCCAGCAGCGAGGCCAGGGGGAGGACTGAAGCTTTCTTT
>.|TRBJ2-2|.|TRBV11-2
CASSLGLHTGELFF
TGTGCCAGCAGCTTAGGTCTTCACACCGGGGAGCTGTTTTTT
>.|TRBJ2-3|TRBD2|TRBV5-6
CASRWASGGSTDTQYF
TGTGCCAGCAGATGGGCTAGCGGGGGCAGCACAGATACGCAGTATTTT
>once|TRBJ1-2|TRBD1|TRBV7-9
CASSIETGGFGYGYTF
TGTGCCAGCAGCATTGAAACAGGGGGCTTTGGGTATGGCTACACCTTC
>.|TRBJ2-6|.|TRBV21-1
CASSHPGRTAGANVLTF
TGTGCCAGCAGTCATCCCGGAAGGACAGCTGGGGCCAACGTCCTGACTTTC
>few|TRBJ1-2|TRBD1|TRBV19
CASSVGTAKVYGYTF
TGTGCCAGTAGTGTAGGGACAGCGAAAGTCTATGGCTACACCTTC
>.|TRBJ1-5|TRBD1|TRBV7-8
CASSSGQGGQPQHF
TGTGCCAGCAGCTCCGGACAGGGAGGTCAGCCCCAGCATTTT
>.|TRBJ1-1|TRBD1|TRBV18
CASSPGTGVMNTEAFF
TGTGCCAGCTCACCGGGGACAGGGGTAATGAACACTGAAGCTTTCTTT
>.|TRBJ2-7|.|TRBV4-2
CASSQRSEDEQYF
TGTGCCAGCAGCCAGCGCTCCGAGGACGAGCAGTACTTC
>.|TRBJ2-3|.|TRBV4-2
CASSQDQGRNTQYF
TGTGCCAGCAGCCAAGATCAGGGGCGAAATACGCAGTATTTT
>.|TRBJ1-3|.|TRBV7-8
CASSLARGEGTRANSGNTIYF
TGTGCCAGCAGCTTAGCGCGAGGGGAGGGGACTCGAGCGAACTCTGGAAACACCATATATTTT
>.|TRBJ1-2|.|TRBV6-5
CASRGQANNYGYTF
TGTGCCAGCAGGGGGCAGGCAAATAACTATGGCTACACCTTC